A single T cell receptor (beta chain) is shown here with its context. The sample belongs to a study of OX40 agonist ivuxolimab in advanced cancers. Study information: Administration of intravenous ivuxolimab to patients occurred every 2 weeks at 0.01 to 10 mg/kg.

Libraries were prepared by immunoSEQ multiplex PCR; TCRdb keeps only in-frame clonotypes and omits some of them. The table shows tens of thousands of clones, with 91% occurring only once. The TCR originated in an adult with an advanced solid tumor such as melanoma, head and neck, liver or kidney cancer. Sequencing was performed on CD4+ or CD8+ T cells sorted from blood, taken in a trial of the OX40 agonist ivuxolimab.

The CDR3 bases are TGTGCCAGCTCACCCCCGACAATTACCGGGATTAAGAAAAACAATGAGCAGTTCTTC. It yields the protein CASSPPTITGIKKNNEQFF. The V and J genes are TRBV18 and TRBJ2-1, with D maybe TRBD2 (5 bases). Trimming took 3 bases from V and 5 from J, leaving 26 bases between them. CDR3 size: 19 residues. Germline assignment: CDR1 KGHSH and CDR2 LQKENI.